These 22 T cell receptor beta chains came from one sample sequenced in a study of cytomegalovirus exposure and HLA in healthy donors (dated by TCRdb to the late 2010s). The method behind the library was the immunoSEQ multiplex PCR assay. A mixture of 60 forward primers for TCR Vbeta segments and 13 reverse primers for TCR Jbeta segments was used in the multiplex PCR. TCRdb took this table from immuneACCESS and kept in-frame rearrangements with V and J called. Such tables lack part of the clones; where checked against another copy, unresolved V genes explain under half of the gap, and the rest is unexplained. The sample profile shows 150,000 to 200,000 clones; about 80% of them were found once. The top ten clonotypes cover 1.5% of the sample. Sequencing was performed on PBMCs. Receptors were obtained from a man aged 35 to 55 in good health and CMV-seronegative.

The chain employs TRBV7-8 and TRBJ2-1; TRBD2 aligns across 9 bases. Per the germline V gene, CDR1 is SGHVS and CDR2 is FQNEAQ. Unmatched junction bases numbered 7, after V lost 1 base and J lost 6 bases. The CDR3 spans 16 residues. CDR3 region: CASSLGSGRRVNEQFF. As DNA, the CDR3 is TGTGCCAGCAGCTTAGGGAGCGGGAGGCGGGTCAATGAGCAGTTCTTC.

The CDR3 sequence: CASSDRSPSRKQFF. The CDR3 DNA reads as TGTGCCAGCTCAGACAGGAGCCCTTCTCGGAAGCAGTTCTTC. The chain has TRBV25-1 and TRBJ2-1; tentatively, D is TRBD1 (6 bases). Germline lookup yields CDR1 MGHDK and CDR2 SYGVNS. The length of the CDR3 is 14 residues. V dropped 8 bases and J dropped 11 bases, with 22 bases sitting between them.

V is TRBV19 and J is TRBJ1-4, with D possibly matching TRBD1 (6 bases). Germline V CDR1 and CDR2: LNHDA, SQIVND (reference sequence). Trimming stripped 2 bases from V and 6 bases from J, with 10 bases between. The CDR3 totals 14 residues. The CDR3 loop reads CASSISGTHEKLFF. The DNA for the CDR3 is TGTGCCAGTAGTATATCTGGGACACATGAAAAACTGTTTTTT.

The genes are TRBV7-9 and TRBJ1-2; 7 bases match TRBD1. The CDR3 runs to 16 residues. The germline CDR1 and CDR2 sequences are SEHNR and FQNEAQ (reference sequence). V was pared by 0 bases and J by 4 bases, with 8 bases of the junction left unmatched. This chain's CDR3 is CASSLAQRGRSYGYTF. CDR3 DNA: TGTGCCAGCAGCTTAGCGCAGAGGGGGCGCAGCTATGGCTACACCTTC.

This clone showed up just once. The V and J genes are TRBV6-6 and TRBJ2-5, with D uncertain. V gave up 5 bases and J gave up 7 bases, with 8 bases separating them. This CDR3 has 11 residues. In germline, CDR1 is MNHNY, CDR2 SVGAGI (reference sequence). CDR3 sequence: CASSGLGTQYF. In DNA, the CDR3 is TGTGCCAGCAGTGGCCTAGGGACCCAGTACTTC.

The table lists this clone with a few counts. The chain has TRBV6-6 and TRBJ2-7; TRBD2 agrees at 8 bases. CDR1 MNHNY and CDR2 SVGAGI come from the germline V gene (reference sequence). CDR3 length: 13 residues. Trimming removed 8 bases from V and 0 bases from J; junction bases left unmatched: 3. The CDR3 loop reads CASSLADSYEQYF. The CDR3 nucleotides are TGTGCCAGCTCACTAGCGGACTCCTACGAGCAGTACTTC.

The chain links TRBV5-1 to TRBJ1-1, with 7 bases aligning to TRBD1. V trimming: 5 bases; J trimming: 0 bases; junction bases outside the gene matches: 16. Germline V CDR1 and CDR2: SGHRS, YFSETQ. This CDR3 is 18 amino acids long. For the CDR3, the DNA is TGCGCCAGCAGATCGCCTAGGACAGGCTCCTCCATGAACACTGAAGCTTTCTTT. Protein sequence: CASRSPRTGSSMNTEAFF.

CDR3 loop: CASEGLGQGTYNEQFF. The CDR3 region has the DNA TGTGCCAGTGAGGGTTTGGGACAGGGGACCTACAATGAGCAGTTCTTC. V is TRBV27 and J is TRBJ2-1; TRBD1 agrees at 10 bases. The CDR3 runs 16 residues. In germline, CDR1 is MNHEY, CDR2 SMNVEV (reference sequence). J was trimmed by 2 bases and V by 9 bases; bases with no gene match: 10.

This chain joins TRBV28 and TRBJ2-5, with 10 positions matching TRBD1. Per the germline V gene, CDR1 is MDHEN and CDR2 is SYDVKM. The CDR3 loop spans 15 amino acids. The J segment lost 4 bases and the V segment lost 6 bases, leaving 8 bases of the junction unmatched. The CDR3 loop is CASSQDRGQRETQYF. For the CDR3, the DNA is TGTGCCAGCAGCCAAGACAGGGGGCAAAGAGAGACCCAGTACTTC.

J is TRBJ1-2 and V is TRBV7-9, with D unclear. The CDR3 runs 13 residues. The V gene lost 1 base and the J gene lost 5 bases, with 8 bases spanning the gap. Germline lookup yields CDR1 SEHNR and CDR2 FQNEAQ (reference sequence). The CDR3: CASSLGEQYGYTF. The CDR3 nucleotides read TGTGCCAGCAGCTTAGGGGAGCAGTATGGCTACACCTTC.

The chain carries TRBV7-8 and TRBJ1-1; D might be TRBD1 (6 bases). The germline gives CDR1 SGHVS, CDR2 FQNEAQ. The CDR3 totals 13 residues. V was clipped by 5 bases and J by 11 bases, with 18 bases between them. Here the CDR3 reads CASSGGGGREAFF. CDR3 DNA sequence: TGTGCCAGCAGCGGCGGGGGGGGGCGGGAGGCTTTCTTT.

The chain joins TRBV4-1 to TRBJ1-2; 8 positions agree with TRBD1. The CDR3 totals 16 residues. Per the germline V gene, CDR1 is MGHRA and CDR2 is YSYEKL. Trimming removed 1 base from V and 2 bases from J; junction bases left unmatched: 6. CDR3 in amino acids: CASSQVRGQGNYGYTF. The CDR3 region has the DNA TGCGCCAGCAGCCAAGTGAGAGGACAGGGCAACTATGGCTACACCTTC.

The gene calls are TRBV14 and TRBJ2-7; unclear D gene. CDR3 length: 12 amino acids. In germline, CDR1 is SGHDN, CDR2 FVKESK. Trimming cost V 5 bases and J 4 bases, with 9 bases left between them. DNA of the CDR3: TGTGCCAGCAGCAGCGACGGGTACGAGCAGTACTTC. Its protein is CASSSDGYEQYF.

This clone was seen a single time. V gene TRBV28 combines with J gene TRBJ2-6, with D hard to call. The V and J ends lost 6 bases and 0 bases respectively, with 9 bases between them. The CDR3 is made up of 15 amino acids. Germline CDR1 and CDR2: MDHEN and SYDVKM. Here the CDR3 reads CASSSGGSGANVLTF. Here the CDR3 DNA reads TGTGCCAGCAGCTCCGGTGGCTCTGGGGCCAACGTCCTGACTTTC.

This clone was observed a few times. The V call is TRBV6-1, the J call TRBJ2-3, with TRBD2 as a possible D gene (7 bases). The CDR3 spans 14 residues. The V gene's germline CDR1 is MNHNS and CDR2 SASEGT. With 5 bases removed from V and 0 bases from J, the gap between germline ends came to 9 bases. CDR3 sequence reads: CASSPGGSTDTQYF. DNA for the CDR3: TGTGCCAGCAGTCCGGGGGGCAGCACAGATACGCAGTATTTT.

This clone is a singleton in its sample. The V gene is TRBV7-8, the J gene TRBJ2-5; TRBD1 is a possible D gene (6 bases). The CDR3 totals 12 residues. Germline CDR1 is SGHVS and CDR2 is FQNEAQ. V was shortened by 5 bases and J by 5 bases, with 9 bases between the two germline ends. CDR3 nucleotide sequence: TGTGCCAGCAGCCACAGGGACGAGACCCAGTACTTC. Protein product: CASSHRDETQYF. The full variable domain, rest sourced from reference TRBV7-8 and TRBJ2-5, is GAGVSQSPRYKVAKRGQDVALRCDPISGHVSLFWYQQALGQGPEFLTYFQNEAQLDKSGLPSDRFFAERPEGSVSTLKIQRTQQEDSAVYLCASSHRDETQYFGPGTRLLVL.

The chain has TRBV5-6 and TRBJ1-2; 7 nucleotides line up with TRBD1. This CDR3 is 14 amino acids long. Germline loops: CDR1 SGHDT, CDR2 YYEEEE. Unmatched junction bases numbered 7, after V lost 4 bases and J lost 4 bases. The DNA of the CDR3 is TGTGCCAGCAGCCGTCTAGGACAGGTCTATGGCTACACCTTC. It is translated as CASSRLGQVYGYTF.

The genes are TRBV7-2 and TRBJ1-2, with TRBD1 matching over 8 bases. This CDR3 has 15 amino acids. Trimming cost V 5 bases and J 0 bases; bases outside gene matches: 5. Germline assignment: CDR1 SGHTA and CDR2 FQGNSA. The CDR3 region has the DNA TGTGCCAGCAGCCCACACAGGGGGACTAACTATGGCTACACCTTC. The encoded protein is CASSPHRGTNYGYTF.

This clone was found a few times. In DNA, the CDR3 is TGTGCCAGCAGTAATGACAGGGCCCCGGGGGATAGCAATCAGCCCCAGCATTTT. Translated: CASSNDRAPGDSNQPQHF. J is TRBJ1-5 and V is TRBV27; 7 nucleotides match TRBD1. This CDR3 has 18 residues. CDR1 and CDR2 from the germline V gene are MNHEY and SMNVEV (reference sequence). The V segment lost 5 bases and the J segment 0 bases; nucleotides outside the gene matches: 13.

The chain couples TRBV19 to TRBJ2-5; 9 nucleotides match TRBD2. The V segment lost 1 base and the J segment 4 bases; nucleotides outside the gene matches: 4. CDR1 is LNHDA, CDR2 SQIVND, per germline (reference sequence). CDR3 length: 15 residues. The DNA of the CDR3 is TGTGCCAGTAGTATAGGCGGGGGGGCACCAGAGACCCAGTACTTC. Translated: CASSIGGGAPETQYF.

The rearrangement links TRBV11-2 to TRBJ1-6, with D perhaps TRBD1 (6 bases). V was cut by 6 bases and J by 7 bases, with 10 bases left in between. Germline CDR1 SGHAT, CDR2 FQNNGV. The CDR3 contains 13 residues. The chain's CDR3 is CASRQGANSPLHF. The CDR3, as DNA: TGTGCCAGCAGACAGGGAGCCAATTCACCCCTCCACTTT.

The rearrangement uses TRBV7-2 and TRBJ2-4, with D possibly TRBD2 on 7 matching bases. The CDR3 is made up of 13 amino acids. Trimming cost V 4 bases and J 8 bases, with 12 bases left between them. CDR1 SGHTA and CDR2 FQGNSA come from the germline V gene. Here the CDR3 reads CASSSKGGDIQYF. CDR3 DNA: TGTGCCAGCAGCTCTAAGGGGGGGGACATTCAGTACTTC.